This entry features one T cell receptor beta chain sequence. This clone occurred once. Its recognized antigen is unknown. No base quality information exists; no much larger clone differs at one position. Each collaborating institution followed its own protocols to collect whole blood in K2EDTA tubes. For TCRbeta analysis, collaborators shipped samples in one of three forms: frozen whole blood, isolated PBMCs, or DNA extracted from either of those sample types. These data belong to a study of blood T cell repertoires in COVID-19 (dated by TCRdb to 2020 to 2022). For the study in its entirety: The collaborator samples originated in the United States, Italy and Spain and spanned the acute and convalescent phases of COVID-19. HLA class I and class II types, where available, came from metadata supplied by the sample provider rather than from assay-based typing. The repertoires were released in a freely available public database meant as a resource for research on the immune response to SARS-CoV-2. The prospective study material was composed of cDNA or gDNA derived from T cells, B-cell-depleted T cells, or PBMCs. Subjects who had been exposed to COVID-19, were actively infected with it, or had recovered from it provided the deeply sampled blood TCRbeta repertoires that made up the dataset. Samples came from the ongoing ImmuneRACE study (first 160 participants) plus 1,254 subjects from 6 global collaborators. A de-identified subject ID, COVID-19 status, age in years and sex were almost always included in the sample metadata. Overall study outcomes, separate from this receptor: The amount of clinical and demographic metadata varied by source and participant and was provided uncurated.

TCRbeta CDR3 regions were amplified from genomic DNA using the immunoSEQ Assay, a bias-controlled multiplex PCR. The authors' pipeline ran thus. Within the assay, amplification of reference gene primers was used to estimate how many nucleated cells each sample contained. To quantify the absolute abundance of each unique TCRbeta CDR3 rearrangement, sequence reads were collapsed and filtered. Productive Simpson clonality was computed per sample as the square root of Simpson's diversity index over productive rearrangements. TCRdb holds this immuneACCESS table with in-frame rearrangements only. Some clones are missing; in checked studies, unresolved V genes explain under half, and the rest has no known cause. V and J calls and clone size are given by that table; D and trimming were obtained from the DNA. The sample table holds around 200,000 clones, of which approximately 86% were seen once. About 2.6% of the sample comes from the top ten.

Trimming removed 5 bases from V and 10 bases from J; the gene matches leave 6 bases unexplained. As encoded in the germline V gene, CDR1 is MDHEN while CDR2 is SYDVKM. Taken from cysteine to phenylalanine, the CDR3 has 12 residues. Only the CDR3 DNA is retained, 36 bases long and in frame from the first base. The source of this sequence is a man between 40 and 49 years old with active or convalescent COVID-19. Source material: peripheral blood. The V gene is TRBV28 and the J gene is TRBJ1-1; 8 middle bases align to TRBD1. Here the CDR3 is given as CASSATGVAAFF. The DNA reads TGTGCCAGCAGTGCGACAGGGGTGGCAGCTTTCTTT.